This T cell receptor beta chain was retrieved from a study of T-cell reconstitution after alpha-beta-depleted transplantation in children. As regards this clonotype: Its antigen is unknown.

Unique molecular identifiers were incorporated during preparation of the TCRbeta library. TCRdb recomputed calls from the PCR reads with MiXCR, one row per CDR3 protein. In the table there are about 980,000 distinct CDR3 sequences, roughly 31% of which are singletons. The J segment lost 3 bases and the V segment lost 0 bases, leaving 2 bases of the junction unmatched. The CDR3 runs 14 residues. Germline CDR1 is DFQATT and CDR2 is SNEGSKA (reference sequence). Study outcomes and limitations: The authors attributed T-cell counts and diversity one year after transplant mostly to newly produced T cells. Reports say that about two months after transplant, the alpha-beta T cells came out of several hundred graft clones that had expanded. Diversity of TCRbeta at day 60 was high in some patients, arising from surviving recipient T cells and thymic progenitors.

The chain carries TRBV20-1 and TRBJ2-4; TRBD1 aligns across 7 bases. The TCR sequence derives from a boy under two years old who had a stem cell transplant for SCID, so the T cells may come from the graft donor. The sequencing used PBMCs, mostly from graft donor cells, collected 360 days after TCRalphabeta/CD19-depleted stem cell transplant. CDR3 coding DNA: TGCAGTGCTAGAGATCAGGGGGTCAAAAACATTCAGTACTTC. Translation: CSARDQGVKNIQYF.